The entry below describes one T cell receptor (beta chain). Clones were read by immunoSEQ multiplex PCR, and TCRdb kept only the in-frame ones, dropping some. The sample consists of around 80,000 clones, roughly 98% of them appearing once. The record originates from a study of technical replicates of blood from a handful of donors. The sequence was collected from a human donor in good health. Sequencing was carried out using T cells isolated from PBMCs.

The CDR3, as DNA: TGTGCCAGCAGCAGGAGCGGGGGGACTTACGAGCAGTACTTC. Translation gives CASSRSGGTYEQYF. The chain uses TRBV25-1 and TRBJ2-7; 9 nucleotides align to TRBD2. Trimming took 6 bases from V and 4 from J; bases not matched to a gene: 7. The germline V gene encodes CDR1 MGHDK and CDR2 SYGVNS. The CDR3 runs 14 residues.